A selection of T cell receptor beta chains follows, all from one sample in a study of blood T cell repertoires in COVID-19. The repertoire was sequenced with immunoSEQ multiplex PCR; TCRdb's copy has only in-frame clones and lacks some. The data hold more than 200,000 clones, with around nine tenths observed a single time. Sequenced material: peripheral blood. The receptor source for this set is a man aged 25 to 40 with active or convalescent COVID-19. Both conserved end residues are part of each CDR3. The D gene is left open where the match is weak. The size field is filled for only some rows; it gives once, few, many or a size class.

v_gene	abundance	d_gene	j_gene	CDR3nt	CDR3aa
TRBV19	once	TRBD1	TRBJ2-2	TGTGCCAGTGGCCACACCGGGACAGGGCACACCGGGGAGCTGTTTTTT	CASGHTGTGHTGELFF
TRBV4-2	.	TRBD2	TRBJ2-1	TGTGCCAGCAGCCAGACGGAGGGGACTAGTGGGCCCTATGAGCAGTTCTTC	CASSQTEGTSGPYEQFF
TRBV4-3	.	.	TRBJ2-3	TGCGCCAGCAGCCAAGATCCTTTTTCCGGAGATACGCAGTATTTT	CASSQDPFSGDTQYF
TRBV19	.	TRBD2	TRBJ2-5	TGTGCCAGTAGTCAATTGGGGACTAGCGGAGAGACCCAGTACTTC	CASSQLGTSGETQYF
TRBV4-1	.	.	TRBJ1-1	TGCGCCAGCAGACAGGCTTGGGGGCTAGTGACTGAAGCTTTCTTT	CASRQAWGLVTEAFF
TRBV14	.	.	TRBJ1-2	TGTGCCGGCAACTATGGCTACACCTTC	CAGNYGYTF
TRBV2	.	TRBD1	TRBJ2-7	TGTGCCAGCAGCGTAGGGGGCGACGAGCAGTACTTC	CASSVGGDEQYF
TRBV29-1	.	.	TRBJ1-1	TGCAGCGCCGTACAGGGAGGGGCTGAAGCTTTCTTT	CSAVQGGAEAFF
TRBV9	.	.	TRBJ2-2	TGTGCCAGCAGCGTATCAGGGTCGAACACCGGGGAGCTGTTTTTT	CASSVSGSNTGELFF
TRBV3-1/TRBV3-2	.	.	TRBJ1-1	TGTGCCAGCAGCCAAGGGTATGGACGGGGATTCCTTGAAGCTTTCTTT	CASSQGYGRGFLEAFF
TRBV5-6	few	TRBD1	TRBJ1-1	TGTGCCAGCAGCCCAAATGGACAGGGTTCAGCTTTCTTT	CASSPNGQGSAFF
TRBV9	.	.	TRBJ2-2	TGTGCCAGCAGCGTAACTAGCAGGAACACCGGGGAGCTGTTTTTT	CASSVTSRNTGELFF
TRBV25-1	.	.	TRBJ1-1	TGTGCCAGCAGTGAAGGAGGGGTAGGAACACTGGAAGCTTTCTTT	CASSEGGVGTLEAFF
TRBV25-1	.	.	TRBJ1-4	TGTGCCAGCAGTGACGCAGGGGAAAAACTGTTTTTT	CASSDAGEKLFF
TRBV20-1	.	TRBD2	TRBJ2-3	TGCAGTGCTAGTGGCGGGGGGCTTCGTGGAGATACGCAGTATTTT	CSASGGGLRGDTQYF
TRBV7-3	.	.	TRBJ2-4	TGTGCCAGCAGCTCGGGACAAGCAAACATTCAGTACTTC	CASSSGQANIQYF
TRBV9	once	TRBD1	TRBJ1-6	TGTGCCAGCAGCCTCTGGGGGGGACAGGAATCACCCCTCCACTTT	CASSLWGGQESPLHF
TRBV19	.	.	TRBJ1-5	TGTGCCAGTAGTATAGAGGAGGCGGGTAATCAGCCCCAGCATTTT	CASSIEEAGNQPQHF
TRBV7-6	.	.	TRBJ2-2	TGTGCCAGCAGCTTAGCAGGGGCCGGGGAGCTGTTTTTT	CASSLAGAGELFF
TRBV13	.	.	TRBJ2-7	TGTGCCAGCAGCTTCAAGAAGAGCGGTCCTACCTACGAGCAGTACTTC	CASSFKKSGPTYEQYF
TRBV12-3/TRBV12-4	.	.	TRBJ1-1	TGTGCCAGCACCCGAGGGCAGAACACTGAAGCTTTCTTT	CASTRGQNTEAFF
TRBV27	.	.	TRBJ2-7	TGTGCCAGCAGTCTGTTCTCTAGCTCCTACGAGCAGTACTTC	CASSLFSSSYEQYF
TRBV18	.	TRBD1	TRBJ1-4	TGTGCCAGCTCACCGGGACAGGGAGATGAAAAACTGTTTTTT	CASSPGQGDEKLFF
TRBV4-2	.	.	TRBJ2-7	TGTGCCAGCAGCGACCCCGGGACTCCAAATGGGGAGCAGTACTTC	CASSDPGTPNGEQYF
TRBV2	.	.	TRBJ2-7	TGTGCCAGCAGTGAAGGACGGGCCTACGAGCAGTACTTC	CASSEGRAYEQYF
TRBV7-9	.	.	TRBJ1-5	TGTGCCAGCAGCTCCGATGTAACAGGCTCCCAGCATTTT	CASSSDVTGSQHF
TRBV14	.	TRBD1	TRBJ2-1	TGTGCCAGCAGCTACGGACAGGGTACTCTAAAAAGCTCCTACAATGAGCAGTTCTTC	CASSYGQGTLKSSYNEQFF
TRBV6-5	.	TRBD1	TRBJ1-2	TGTGCCAGCAGTTCAGGGGGCGCCCCTAACTATGGCTACACCTTC	CASSSGGAPNYGYTF